Following are 10 T cell receptor beta chains from one sample sequenced in a study of blood T cell repertoires in COVID-19. TCRdb's copy holds only in-frame clones and misses some; the assay was immunoSEQ multiplex PCR. The data hold about 200,000 clones, with around 79% observed a single time. Sequencing was performed on peripheral blood. The receptor source for this set is a middle-aged woman with COVID-19, enrolled during active disease.

This clone has only a few counts. The chain carries TRBV3-1 (or the pseudogene TRBV3-2) and TRBJ1-1; D unclear. Trimming shortened V by 4 bases and J by 5 bases, and 8 bases separated the two germline ends. The CDR3 covers 12 residues. Germline V CDR1 and CDR2: LGHDT, YNNKEL (reference sequence). CDR3 loop: CASSLASTEAFF. The CDR3 coding sequence is TGTGCCAGCAGCCTGGCCAGTACTGAAGCTTTCTTT.

The V call is TRBV24-1, the J call TRBJ1-5; D might be TRBD1 (6 bases). Deletions cut 9 bases from V and 13 bases from J, with 18 bases between. The V gene's germline CDR1 is KGHDR and CDR2 SFDVKD. The CDR3 totals 12 residues. The CDR3, as DNA: TGTGCCACCGTGACGGGGACAAAATTGCAGCATTTT. Amino acids: CATVTGTKLQHF.

Here the CDR3 reads CASSRNRATGELFF. CDR3 bases: TGTGCCAGTAGTCGAAACAGGGCTACCGGGGAGCTGTTTTTT. This chain connects TRBV19 to TRBJ2-2, with D perhaps TRBD1 (6 bases). The length of the CDR3 is 14 residues. V lost 5 bases and J 5 bases, leaving 12 bases between the germline ends. The germline CDR1 and CDR2 sequences are LNHDA and SQIVND (reference sequence).

The chain links TRBV5-6 to TRBJ2-7; no firm D call. The CDR3 is made up of 13 amino acids. V lost 0 bases to trimming and J lost 2 bases, with 6 bases between them. Germline V gives CDR1 SGHDT, CDR2 YYEEEE. CDR3 sequence: CASSLDIAYEQYF. The CDR3 bases are TGTGCCAGCAGCTTGGACATTGCCTACGAGCAGTACTTC.

This clone was recorded a few times. The chain joins TRBV30 to TRBJ2-3, with 10 nucleotides matching TRBD2. The germline gives CDR1 GTSNPN, CDR2 SVGIG (reference sequence). With 4 bases clipped from V and 0 bases from J, the junction kept 4 bases outside the gene matches. This CDR3 has 15 residues. CDR3 amino acids: CAWTSGGLSTDTQYF. CDR3 DNA: TGTGCCTGGACTAGCGGGGGCCTTAGCACAGATACGCAGTATTTT.

The chain recombines TRBV5-1 with TRBJ2-7; TRBD1 aligns across 7 bases. This CDR3 spans 13 amino acids. J lost 3 bases, V lost 4 bases, and 4 bases had no gene match. Germline V gene sequence: CDR1 SGHRS, CDR2 YFSETQ. The CDR3 spells CASSRQGLYEQYF. CDR3 sequence (DNA): TGCGCCAGCAGCAGACAGGGCCTCTACGAGCAGTACTTC.

V usage is TRBV7-8 and J usage is TRBJ2-5; perhaps TRBD1 as D (5 bases). Germline V lookup: CDR1 SGHVS, CDR2 FQNEAQ. The CDR3 is 15 residues long. Trimming took off 2 bases at V and 1 base at J, with 11 bases between the two ends. Here the CDR3 DNA reads TGTGCCAGCAGCTTAAACACAGGTACCCAAGAGACCCAGTACTTC. Translated, it gives CASSLNTGTQETQYF.

The chain links TRBV5-1 to TRBJ2-2, with D hard to call. The V and J ends lost 4 bases and 2 bases respectively, with 12 bases between them. This CDR3 comprises 15 residues. The germline gives CDR1 SGHRS, CDR2 YFSETQ. This CDR3 reads CASSLEKVNTGELFF. The DNA for the CDR3 is TGCGCCAGCAGCCTCGAGAAAGTCAACACCGGGGAGCTGTTTTTT. The full variable domain, rest sourced from reference TRBV5-1 and TRBJ2-2, is KAGVTQTPRYLIKTRGQQVTLSCSPISGHRSVSWYQQTPGQGLQFLFEYFSETQRNKGNFPGRFSGRQFSNSRSEMNVSTLELGDSALYLCASSLEKVNTGELFFGEGSRLTVL.

The chain couples TRBV18 to TRBJ2-4; 8 bases align to TRBD1. In germline, CDR1 is KGHSH, CDR2 LQKENI. The CDR3 spans 13 residues. V lost 5 bases to trimming and J lost 9 bases; unmatched junction nucleotides: 6. The CDR3 is CASSDRGDGIQYF. The CDR3 DNA reads as TGTGCCAGCTCAGACAGGGGAGACGGCATTCAGTACTTC.

This rearrangement joins TRBV7-9 to TRBJ1-2; 7 nucleotides agree with TRBD1. The V and J ends lost 4 bases and 7 bases, in that order; junction bases with no gene match: 9. Germline values: CDR1 SEHNR, CDR2 FQNEAQ (reference sequence). The CDR3 sequence is 14 residues long. The CDR3 DNA follows: TGTGCCAGCAGCTCTTCAGGGGGAGTTTTTGGCTACACCTTC. The encoded protein is CASSSSGGVFGYTF.